The 5 T cell receptor beta chains below come from one sample, sequenced in a study of glioma-infiltrating T cells after dendritic cell vaccination. Libraries were prepared by immunoSEQ multiplex PCR; TCRdb keeps only in-frame clonotypes and omits some of them. The sample consists of about 58,000 clones, roughly 80% of them appearing once. The time point was: after dendritic cell vaccination, including at tumor progression/relapse. The sequences come from blood, collected after dendritic cell vaccination. Receptors originate from a human donor with glioblastoma.

The chain couples TRBV12-2 to TRBJ2-7; the table's D call, TRBD1, was not checked against the DNA. TRBV12-2 has pseudogene status. There are 18 residues in the CDR3. The CDR3 loop is CASRLKVPNRDTAYEQYF. CDR3 DNA sequence: TGTGCAAGTCGCTTAAAGGTACCAAATCGGGACACAGCCTACGAGCAGTACTTC.

The genes are TRBV5-6 and TRBJ2-5; D remains ambiguous. Trimming removed 0 bases from V and 4 bases from J, with 10 bases in between. The CDR3 sequence is 14 residues long. Germline V CDR1 and CDR2: SGHDT, YYEEEE. Written as DNA, the CDR3 is TGTGCCAGCAGCTTGGAGATAGTGAGAGAGACCCAGTACTTC. Translated, it gives CASSLEIVRETQYF.

The chain links TRBV19 to TRBJ2-7, with D possibly TRBD2 on 6 matching bases. This CDR3 spans 13 amino acids. V shed 4 bases and J shed 4 bases, with 11 bases lying between them. The germline gives CDR1 LNHDA, CDR2 SQIVND (reference sequence). CDR3 nucleotide sequence: TGTGCCAGTAGTAGGGAGGTAGAGTACGAGCAGTACTTC. This translates into CASSREVEYEQYF.

This rearrangement joins TRBV30 to TRBJ1-2; the D is unclear. V gave up 2 bases and J gave up 3 bases, with 16 bases separating them. Germline-derived CDR1 and CDR2 are GTSNPN and SVGIG (reference sequence). This CDR3 region has 15 residues. CDR3 DNA: TGTGCCTGGAGTTCTAGAATCTCTGAATACTATGGCTACACCTTC. Translated, it gives CAWSSRISEYYGYTF. Variable domain in full (rest from reference TRBV30 and TRBJ1-2): SQTIHQWPATLVQPVGSPLSLECTVEGTSNPNLYWYRQAAGRGLQLLFYSVGIGQISSEVPQNLSASRPQDRQFILSSKKLLLSDSGFYLCAWSSRISEYYGYTFGSGTRLTVV.

V gene TRBV9 combines with J gene TRBJ2-7; TRBD1 is a possible D gene (5 bases). CDR1 and CDR2 (germline): SGDLS, YYNGEE. V lost 2 bases and J lost 0, with 9 bases in between. The CDR3 loop spans 14 amino acids. The CDR3 loop reads CASSVSGNSYEQYF. The CDR3 coding sequence is TGTGCCAGCAGCGTCTCAGGGAACTCCTACGAGCAGTACTTC.